The 16 T cell receptor beta chains in this list originate from one sample, sequenced in a study of OX40 agonist ivuxolimab in advanced cancers. TCRdb keeps only in-frame clones here, not all; method: immunoSEQ multiplex PCR. The sample includes 20,000 or so clones, about 88% of them seen just once. The material was CD4+ or CD8+ T cells sorted from blood, obtained in a trial of the OX40 agonist ivuxolimab. All receptors derive from an adult with an advanced solid tumor such as melanoma, head and neck, liver or kidney cancer.

The chain joins TRBV5-1 to TRBJ2-2; D may be TRBD1 (6 bases). The CDR3 runs 13 residues. Trimming shortened V by 6 bases and J by 6 bases, and 12 bases separated the two germline ends. Per the germline V gene, CDR1 is SGHRS and CDR2 is YFSETQ. The DNA for the CDR3 is TGCGCCAGCACCACCAGGGGTCCCGGGGAGCTGTTTTTT. Its protein is CASTTRGPGELFF.

This clone was observed a single time. The rearrangement uses TRBV21-1 and TRBJ2-1; whether TRBD2, the table's D call, matches the DNA was not checked. TRBV21-1 is marked as a pseudogene. The CDR3 has 21 residues. The CDR3 here is CASRTQQGLAGGILSYNEQFF. The CDR3 DNA is TGTGCCAGCAGAACCCAACAGGGACTAGCGGGAGGTATTCTCTCCTACAATGAGCAGTTCTTC.

The genes are TRBV11-2 and TRBJ2-1; 8 bases are shared with TRBD2. V lost 8 bases and J lost 6; bases outside the gene matches: 18. This CDR3 contains 17 residues. Germline CDR1 SGHAT, CDR2 FQNNGV. CDR3 region: CASRPWGVAGRSNEQFF. As DNA, the CDR3 is TGTGCCAGCCGTCCCTGGGGGGTAGCGGGGAGATCCAATGAGCAGTTCTTC. The complete variable domain, with remaining parts taken from reference TRBV11-2 and TRBJ2-1, reads EAGVAQSPRYKIIEKRQSVAFWCNPISGHATLYWYQQILGQGPKLLIQFQNNGVVDDSQLPKDRFSAERLKGVDSTLKIQPAKLEDSAVYLCASRPWGVAGRSNEQFFGPGTRLTVL.

This clone was recorded once. V usage is TRBV13 and J usage is TRBJ2-1; the match to TRBD2 covers 12 bases. V shed 2 bases, J shed 2 bases, and the junction held 4 bases outside the gene matches. This CDR3 has 17 amino acids. Germline CDR1 reads PRHDT; CDR2 reads FYEKMQ (reference sequence). The CDR3 region is CASSLLSSGRAYNEQFF. In DNA, the CDR3 is TGTGCCAGCAGCTTACTGTCTAGCGGGAGGGCCTACAATGAGCAGTTCTTC. Full variable domain (outside the CDR3, taken from reference TRBV13 and TRBJ2-1): AAGVIQSPRHLIKEKRETATLKCYPIPRHDTVYWYQQGPGQDPQFLISFYEKMQSDKGSIPDRFSAQQFSDYHSELNMSSLELGDSALYFCASSLLSSGRAYNEQFFGPGTRLTVL.

The table lists this clone with a few counts. The same CDR3 arises from other DNA sequences in this sample as well. The chain couples TRBV4-3 to TRBJ2-1; TRBD2 might be the D (5 bases). CDR1 LGHNA and CDR2 YSLEER come from the germline V gene. V was shortened by 0 bases and J by 6 bases, with 12 bases between the two germline ends. This CDR3 is 15 amino acids long. The CDR3 region has the DNA TGCGCCAGCAGCCAAGATGGGCTAGCTCGCAATGAGCAGTTCTTC. It is translated as CASSQDGLARNEQFF.

The chain uses TRBV4-3 and TRBJ2-3, with 10 bases that match TRBD2. V lost 0 bases and J lost 4; bases outside the gene matches: 4. CDR1 is LGHNA and CDR2 is YSLEER in the germline V gene. The CDR3 length is 16 residues. The DNA for the CDR3 is TGCGCCAGCAGCCAAGATGGGCTAGCGGGAGCAGATACGCAGTATTTT. It yields the protein CASSQDGLAGADTQYF.

V is TRBV29-1 and J is TRBJ2-7, with 12 bases aligning to TRBD1. V was pared by 4 bases and J by 1 base, with 11 bases of the junction left unmatched. This CDR3 spans 17 amino acids. Per germline, CDR1 SQVTM and CDR2 ANQGSEA. CDR3 sequence (DNA): TGCAGCGTTGTAGGGACAGGGGGCGCTTCTTTTTCCTACGAGCAGTACTTC. This gives the protein CSVVGTGGASFSYEQYF.

V and J are TRBV2 and TRBJ2-1, with 10 bases fitting TRBD2. Trimming cost V 6 bases and J 2 bases; bases outside gene matches: 13. CDR3 size: 18 residues. Germline CDR1 and CDR2: SNHLY and FYNNEI. In DNA, the CDR3 is TGTGCCAGCAGCCCCCTCCGGCTAGCGGGAGCTGCCTACAATGAGCAGTTCTTC. Translated, it gives CASSPLRLAGAAYNEQFF.

The rearrangement links TRBV7-5 to TRBJ1-3. TRBV7-5 is flagged as a pseudogene. The CDR3 totals 16 residues. DNA for the CDR3: TGTGCCAGCAGCCAAACGACGGGGGGCTCTGGAAACACCATATATTTT. It codes for CASSQTTGGSGNTIYF.

CDR3: CSVIQGSSYEQYF. CDR3 DNA: TGCAGCGTCATACAGGGGAGCTCCTACGAGCAGTACTTC. The chain employs TRBV29-1 and TRBJ2-7; 7 nucleotides match TRBD1. The ends lost 6 bases at V and 0 bases at J; junction bases unmatched: 5. CDR1 and CDR2 (germline): SQVTM, ANQGSEA. The CDR3 is 13 amino acids.

For this clone: One end of the junction fails to match germline, which may point to a read error. The chain combines TRBV6-5 with TRBJ1-2; D gene ambiguous. The germline gives CDR1 MNHEY, CDR2 SVGAGI. The length of the CDR3 is 14 residues. DNA for the CDR3: TGTGCCAGCAGTAACTCGCGGGAGGACTATGGCTACACCTTC. The encoded protein is CASSNSREDYGYTF.

The chain links TRBV7-2 to TRBJ2-1; 9 nucleotides align to TRBD2. V gave up 1 base and J gave up 7 bases; unmatched junction bases: 8. Germline loops: CDR1 SGHTA, CDR2 FQGNSA. This CDR3 spans 16 amino acids. CDR3 in amino acids: CASSLVLAGPKNEQFF. CDR3 sequence (DNA): TGTGCCAGCAGCTTAGTCCTAGCGGGACCTAAGAATGAGCAGTTCTTC.

In nucleotides, the CDR3 is TGTGCCAGCAGCCCCAGATGGGAGCAGTTCTTC. Its translation is CASSPRWEQFF. The V gene is TRBV7-9, the J gene TRBJ2-1, with unresolved D. V was pared by 5 bases and J by 10 bases, with 9 bases between. The length of the CDR3 is 11 residues. Germline-derived CDR1 and CDR2 are SEHNR and FQNEAQ (reference sequence).

V is TRBV4-1 and J is TRBJ2-1; 7 positions match TRBD2. The V and J ends lost 2 bases and 5 bases, in that order; junction bases with no gene match: 15. The CDR3 totals 18 residues. The germline V gene has CDR1 MGHRA and CDR2 YSYEKL. The chain's CDR3 is CASSQRLAPEGRNNEQFF. CDR3 nucleotide sequence: TGCGCCAGCAGCCAACGACTAGCCCCCGAAGGTCGGAACAATGAGCAGTTCTTC.

The J gene is TRBJ2-5, the V gene TRBV13; a weak D match, TRBD1 (6 bases). The ends were cut back, 5 bases at V and 5 bases at J, with 12 bases in the middle. CDR3 size: 13 residues. Germline V gene lookup returns CDR1 PRHDT and CDR2 FYEKMQ (reference sequence). CDR3 DNA: TGTGCCAGCAGCATGGGTCAGGGGGAGACCCAGTACTTC. Translated: CASSMGQGETQYF.

The CDR3 is CASSVVGQVSSYNEQFF. The CDR3, as DNA: TGTGCCAGCAGCGTAGTCGGGCAGGTGAGCTCCTACAATGAGCAGTTCTTC. J is TRBJ2-1 and V is TRBV9; D not resolved. The CDR3 contains 17 residues. The germline gives CDR1 SGDLS, CDR2 YYNGEE. V was clipped by 0 bases and J by 0 bases, with 13 bases between them. Based on the CDR3 plus reference TRBV9 and TRBJ2-1, the full variable domain is DSGVTQTPKHLITATGQRVTLRCSPRSGDLSVYWYQQSLDQGLQFLIQYYNGEERAKGNILERFSAQQFPDLHSELNLSSLELGDSALYFCASSVVGQVSSYNEQFFGPGTRLTVL.